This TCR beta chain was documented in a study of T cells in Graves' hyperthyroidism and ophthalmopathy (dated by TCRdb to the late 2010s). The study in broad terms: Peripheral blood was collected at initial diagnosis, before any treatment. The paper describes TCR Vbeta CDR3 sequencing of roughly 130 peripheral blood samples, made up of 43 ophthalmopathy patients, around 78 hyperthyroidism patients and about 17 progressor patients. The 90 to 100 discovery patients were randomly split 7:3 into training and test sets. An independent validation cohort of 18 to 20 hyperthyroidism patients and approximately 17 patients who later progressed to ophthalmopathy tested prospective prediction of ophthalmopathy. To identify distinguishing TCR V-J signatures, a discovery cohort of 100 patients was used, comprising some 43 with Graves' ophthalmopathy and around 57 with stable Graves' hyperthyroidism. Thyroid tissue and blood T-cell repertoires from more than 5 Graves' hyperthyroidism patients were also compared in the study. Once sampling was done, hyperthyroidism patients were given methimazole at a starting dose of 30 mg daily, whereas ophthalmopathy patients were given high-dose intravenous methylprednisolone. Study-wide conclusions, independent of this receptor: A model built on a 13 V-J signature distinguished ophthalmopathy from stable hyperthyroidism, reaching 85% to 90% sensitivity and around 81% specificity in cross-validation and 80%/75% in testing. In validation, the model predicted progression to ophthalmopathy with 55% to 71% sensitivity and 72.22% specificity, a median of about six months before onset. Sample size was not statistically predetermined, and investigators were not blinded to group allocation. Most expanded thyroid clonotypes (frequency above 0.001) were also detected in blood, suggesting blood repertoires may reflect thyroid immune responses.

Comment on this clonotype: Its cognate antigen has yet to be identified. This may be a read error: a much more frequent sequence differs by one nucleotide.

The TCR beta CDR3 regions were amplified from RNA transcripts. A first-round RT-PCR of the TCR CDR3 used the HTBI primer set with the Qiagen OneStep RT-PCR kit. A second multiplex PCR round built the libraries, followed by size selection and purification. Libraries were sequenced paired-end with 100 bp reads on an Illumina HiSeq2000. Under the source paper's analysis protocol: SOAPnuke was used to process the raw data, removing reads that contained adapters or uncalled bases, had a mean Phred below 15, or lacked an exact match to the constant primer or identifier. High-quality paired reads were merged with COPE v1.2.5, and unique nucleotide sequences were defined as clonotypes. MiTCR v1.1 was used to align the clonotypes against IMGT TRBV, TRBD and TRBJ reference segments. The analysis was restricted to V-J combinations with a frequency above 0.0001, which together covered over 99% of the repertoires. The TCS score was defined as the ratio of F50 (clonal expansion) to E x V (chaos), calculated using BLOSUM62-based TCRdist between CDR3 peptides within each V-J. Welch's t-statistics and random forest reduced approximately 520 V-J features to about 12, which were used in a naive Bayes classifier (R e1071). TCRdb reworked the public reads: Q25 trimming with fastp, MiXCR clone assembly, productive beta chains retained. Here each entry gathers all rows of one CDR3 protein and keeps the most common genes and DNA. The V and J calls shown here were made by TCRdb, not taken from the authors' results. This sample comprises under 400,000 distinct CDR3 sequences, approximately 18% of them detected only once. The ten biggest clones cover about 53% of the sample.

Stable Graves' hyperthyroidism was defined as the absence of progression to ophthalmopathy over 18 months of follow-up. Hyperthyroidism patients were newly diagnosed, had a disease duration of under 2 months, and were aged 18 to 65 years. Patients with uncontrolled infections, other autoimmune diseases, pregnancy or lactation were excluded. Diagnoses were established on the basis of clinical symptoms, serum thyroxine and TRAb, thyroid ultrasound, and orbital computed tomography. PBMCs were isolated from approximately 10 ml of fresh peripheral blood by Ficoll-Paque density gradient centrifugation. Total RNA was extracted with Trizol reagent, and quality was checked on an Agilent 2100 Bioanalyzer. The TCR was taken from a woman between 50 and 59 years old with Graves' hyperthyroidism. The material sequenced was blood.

The bases read TGTGCCAGCAGTTCTGGGGGATCTGAAGCTTTCTTT. Translated, it gives CASSSGGSEAFF. This sequence uses TRBV12-3 or TRBV12-4 and TRBJ1-1; the D segment could be TRBD1, given 5 matching bases. Deletion took 4 bases off V and 6 bases off J, with a span of 9 bases between the germline ends. There are 12 amino acids in the CDR3, from cysteine to phenylalanine inclusive. CDR3 DNA only is kept here, 36 bases in frame from base 1.